This T cell receptor beta chain was recovered during a study of shared clonotypes between healthy human individuals. The method was immunoSEQ multiplex PCR; TCRdb's version includes in-frame clones alone and lacks a portion of them. This table has some 240,000 clones, 60% to 70% appearing once. CDR1 SGHNT and CDR2 YYREEE come from the germline V gene (reference sequence). Trimming took 4 bases from V and 2 from J; bases not matched to a gene: 2. The length of the CDR3 is 14 residues. Source material: memory CD4+ T cells sorted from blood. Indicated subset: CD45RA-negative fraction. The clonotype was recovered from a man aged 30 to 45 in good health. The rearrangement links TRBV5-4 to TRBJ2-5; 10 nucleotides match TRBD1. The CDR3: CASSAGQGQETQYF. DNA of the CDR3: TGTGCCAGCAGCGCGGGACAGGGGCAAGAGACCCAGTACTTC.